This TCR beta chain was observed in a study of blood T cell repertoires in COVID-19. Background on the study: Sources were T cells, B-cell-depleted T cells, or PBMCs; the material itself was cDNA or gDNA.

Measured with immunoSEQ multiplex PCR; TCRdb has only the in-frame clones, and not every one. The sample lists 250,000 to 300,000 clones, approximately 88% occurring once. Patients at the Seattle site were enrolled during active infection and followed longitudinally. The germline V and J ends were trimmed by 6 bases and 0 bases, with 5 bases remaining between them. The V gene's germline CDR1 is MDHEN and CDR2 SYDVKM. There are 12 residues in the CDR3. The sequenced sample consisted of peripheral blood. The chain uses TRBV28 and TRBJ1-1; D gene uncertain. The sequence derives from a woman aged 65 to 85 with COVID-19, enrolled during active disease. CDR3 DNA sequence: TGTGCCAGCAGCCGGTTGAACACTGAAGCTTTCTTT. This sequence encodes CASSRLNTEAFF.